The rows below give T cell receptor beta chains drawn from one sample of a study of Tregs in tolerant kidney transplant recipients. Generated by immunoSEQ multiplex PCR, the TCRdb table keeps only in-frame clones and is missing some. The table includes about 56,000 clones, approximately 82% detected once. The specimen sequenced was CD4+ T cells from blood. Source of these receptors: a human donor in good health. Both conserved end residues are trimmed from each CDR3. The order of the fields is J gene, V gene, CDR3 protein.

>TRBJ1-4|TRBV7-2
ASSPQGAREKLF
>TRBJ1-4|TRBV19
ASSQTGAPNEKLF
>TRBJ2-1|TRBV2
ASSGGFNEQF
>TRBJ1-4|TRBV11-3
ASSRTGTKGKLF
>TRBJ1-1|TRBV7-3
ASSSGQGTEAF
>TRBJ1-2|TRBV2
ASIGSQLNGYT
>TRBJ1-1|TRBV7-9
ASSLVGGEAF
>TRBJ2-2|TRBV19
ASLPRASGSLNTGELF
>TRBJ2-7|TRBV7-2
ASRSPGQGAGEQY
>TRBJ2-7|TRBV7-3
ASSLGGFSGVSYEQY
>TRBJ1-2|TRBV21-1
ASSKVVGLGNGYT
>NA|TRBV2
ASREGALESYEQY
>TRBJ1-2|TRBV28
ASSLPGPGQGGGYT
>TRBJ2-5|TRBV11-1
ASSLEGQGTGETQY
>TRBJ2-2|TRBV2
ASRRTGQNTGELF
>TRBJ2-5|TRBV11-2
ASSSDYSQETQY
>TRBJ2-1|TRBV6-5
ASTRDSGWNEQF
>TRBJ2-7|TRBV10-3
AISDHLSRGSSSYEQY
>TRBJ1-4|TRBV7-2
ASSLVMRGAINEKLF
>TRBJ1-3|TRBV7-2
ASSLDGRSGNTIY
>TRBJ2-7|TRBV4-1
ASSQETSSPYEQY
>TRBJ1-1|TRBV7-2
ASSFPGLSANTEAF
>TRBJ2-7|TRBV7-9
ASSRDEYEQY
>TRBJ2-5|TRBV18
ASSPPAGPETQY
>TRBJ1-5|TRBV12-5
ASGLDRLGNQPQH
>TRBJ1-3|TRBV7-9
ASSLSGAMRGNTIY
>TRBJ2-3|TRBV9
ASSGYTDTQY
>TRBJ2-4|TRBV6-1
ASGTANIQY
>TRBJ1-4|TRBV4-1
ASGTGKLNEKLF
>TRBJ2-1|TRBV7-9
ASSLGPLATQF
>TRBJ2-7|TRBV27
ASSLSTSGREQY
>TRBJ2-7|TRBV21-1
ASSKTDGSYEQY
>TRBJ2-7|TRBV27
ASSLFETVATYEQY
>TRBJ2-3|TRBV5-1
ASSGAQPSTDTQY
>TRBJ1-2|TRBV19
ASSVSGTGPAYGYT
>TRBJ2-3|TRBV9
ASSETLLGRADTQY